The present T cell receptor (beta chain) was sequenced within a study of OX40 agonist ivuxolimab in advanced cancers. Study background: Every patient in dose escalation had hepatocellular carcinoma, melanoma, renal cell or head and neck cancer.

Autoimmune disease history or systemic immunosuppression meant exclusion. Sequenced by immunoSEQ multiplex PCR; TCRdb stores in-frame clones only, minus some. The sample holds about 19,000 clones, about 83% seen once. The CDR3 contains 14 residues. Trimming removed 1 base at V and 2 bases at J, with 8 bases between. From germline, CDR1 is MDHEN and CDR2 SYDVKM. In regard to this clone: The target antigen is unknown.

Notes on the study in general: There were also nonresponders showing low normalized T-cell clonal expansion.

The origin of this receptor is an adult with an advanced solid tumor such as melanoma, head and neck, liver or kidney cancer. Here the sequenced sample was CD4+ or CD8+ T cells sorted from blood, taken in a trial of the OX40 agonist ivuxolimab. The V call is TRBV28, the J call TRBJ1-1, with D maybe TRBD1 (5 bases). This CDR3 reads CASSLFQGNTEAFF. The CDR3 DNA reads as TGTGCCAGCAGTTTATTCCAGGGCAACACTGAAGCTTTCTTT. The variable domain in full, with the rest retrieved from reference TRBV28 and TRBJ1-1, is DVKVTQSSRYLVKRTGEKVFLECVQDMDHENMFWYRQDPGLGLRLIYFSYDVKMKEKGDIPEGYSVSREKKERFSLILESASTNQTSMYLCASSLFQGNTEAFFGQGTRLTVV.